These 15 T cell receptor beta chains were sequenced from one sample in a study of control samples from healthy donors and cancer patients (dated by TCRdb to between 2020 and 2021). Libraries came from the immunoSEQ multiplex PCR assay. TCRdb holds this immuneACCESS table with in-frame rearrangements only. Some clones are missing; in checked studies, unresolved V genes explain under half, and the rest has no known cause. The sample table holds around 110,000 clones, of which around 90% were seen once. The ten largest clones capture 2% to 2.5% of the sample. Sequencing was carried out using blood. These receptors came from a woman in her seventies in good health.

V is TRBV15 and J is TRBJ1-4, with a weak D call TRBD1 (5 bases). This CDR3 is built from 15 residues. Trimming took 6 bases from V and 6 from J, leaving 17 bases between them. Germline-derived CDR1 and CDR2 are LNHNV and YYDKDF (reference sequence). The CDR3 DNA sequence: TGTGCCACCAGTGAATCAGGGATGCGCGATGAAAAACTGTTTTTT. Residues: CATSESGMRDEKLFF.

The chain uses TRBV11-2 and TRBJ2-1, with D perhaps given as TRBD1 or TRBD2 (6 bases each). Germline lookup yields CDR1 SGHAT and CDR2 FQNNGV. The CDR3 consists of 14 residues. Trimming removed 4 bases from V and 9 bases from J, with 16 bases in between. CDR3 region: CASSSADWGAEQFF. The DNA for the CDR3 is TGTGCCAGCAGCTCCGCTGACTGGGGGGCTGAGCAGTTCTTC.

This chain connects TRBV29-1 to TRBJ2-1, with D perhaps matching TRBD1 or TRBD2 (5 bases each). The CDR3 has 13 amino acids. Germline lookup yields CDR1 SQVTM and CDR2 ANQGSEA. V lost 7 bases, J lost 3 bases, and 13 bases lay in between. The CDR3 is CSGGSGFYNEQFF. The CDR3 DNA sequence: TGCAGCGGGGGGAGTGGGTTCTACAATGAGCAGTTCTTC.

The chain uses TRBV19 and TRBJ2-1; 10 nucleotides match TRBD2. The CDR3 contains 13 residues. Germline V gene lookup returns CDR1 LNHDA and CDR2 SQIVND (reference sequence). V shed 9 bases and J 6 bases; nucleotides not matched to a gene: 5. In nucleotides, the CDR3 is TGTGCCAGCAAGCGGGGGGGCTTCAATGAGCAGTTCTTC. This codes for CASKRGGFNEQFF.

The chain links TRBV6-1 to TRBJ1-1; TRBD1 matches at 9 bases. V dropped 3 bases and J dropped 5; count of bases not matched to a gene: 4. The CDR3 is 14 amino acids. CDR1 MNHNS and CDR2 SASEGT come from the germline V gene. CDR3 in amino acids: CASSDPQGATEAFF. The CDR3 DNA sequence: TGTGCCAGCAGTGACCCACAGGGGGCGACTGAAGCTTTCTTT.

This clone was seen only a few times. The rearrangement joins TRBV5-1 to TRBJ1-1; D gene uncertain. This CDR3 is built from 13 residues. Germline loops: CDR1 SGHRS, CDR2 YFSETQ. V was trimmed by 4 bases and J by 1 base, leaving 8 bases between them. The CDR3 DNA reads TGCGCCAGCAGCATTGACACGAACACTGAAGCTTTCTTT. Encoded protein: CASSIDTNTEAFF.

The V call is TRBV28, the J call TRBJ2-7, with D tentatively TRBD2 (5 bases). Trimming cost V 1 base and J 7 bases, with 11 bases left between them. CDR3 size: 13 residues. CDR1 and CDR2 (germline): MDHEN, SYDVKM. CDR3 in DNA: TGTGCCAGCAGTTTATCGGGCCGGGGAGAGCAGTACTTC. This sequence encodes CASSLSGRGEQYF.

The gene calls are TRBV28 and TRBJ1-5; D is uncertain. V lost 5 bases and J 0 bases, leaving 17 bases between the germline ends. The CDR3 covers 17 residues. Germline V gene data show CDR1 as MDHEN and CDR2 as SYDVKM. Here the CDR3 reads CASSPHPYSNSNQPQHF. CDR3 DNA sequence: TGTGCCAGCAGTCCTCATCCTTATTCCAATAGCAATCAGCCCCAGCATTTT.

The chain has TRBV10-3 and TRBJ2-5; 12 bases agree with TRBD2. This CDR3 region has 18 residues. CDR1 is ENHRY and CDR2 is SYGVKD in the germline V gene. V was pared by 0 bases and J by 4 bases, with 9 bases of the junction left unmatched. The CDR3 spells CAISESGLAGGSGETQYF. CDR3 DNA sequence: TGTGCCATCAGTGAGTCGGGCCTAGCGGGGGGGTCAGGAGAGACCCAGTACTTC.

The chain combines TRBV14 with TRBJ2-2, with TRBD2 matching over 7 bases. J gave up 4 bases and V 6 bases, and 5 bases lay outside the gene matches. Germline V gives CDR1 SGHDN, CDR2 FVKESK. The CDR3 is 14 amino acids. In DNA form, the CDR3 reads TGTGCCAGCAGACCTGGGGGGGGCACCGGGGAGCTGTTTTTT. Translating gives CASRPGGGTGELFF.

This chain links TRBV7-2 with TRBJ2-1; TRBD2 agrees at 10 bases. The germline V gene encodes CDR1 SGHTA and CDR2 FQGNSA. The CDR3 has 15 amino acids. J was trimmed by 4 bases and V by 5 bases; bases with no gene match: 5. CDR3 DNA sequence: TGTGCCAGCAGCGAACTAGCGGGGAGATACAATGAGCAGTTCTTC. Its protein is CASSELAGRYNEQFF. The variable domain in full, with the rest retrieved from reference TRBV7-2 and TRBJ2-1, is GAGVSQSPSNKVTEKGKDVELRCDPISGHTALYWYRQSLGQGLEFLIYFQGNSAPDKSGLPSDRFSAERTGGSVSTLTIQRTQQEDSAVYLCASSELAGRYNEQFFGPGTRLTVL.

This chain joins TRBV7-2 and TRBJ1-2, with 8 bases that match TRBD1. The V gene end was trimmed by 2 bases and the J gene end by 4 bases; junction bases not matched to a gene: 0. Germline-derived CDR1 and CDR2 are SGHTA and FQGNSA. This CDR3 is built from 13 residues. The CDR3 spells CASSLQGAYGYTF. In DNA form, the CDR3 reads TGTGCCAGCAGCTTACAGGGGGCCTATGGCTACACCTTC. Full variable domain (rest looked up from reference TRBV7-2 and TRBJ1-2): GAGVSQSPSNKVTEKGKDVELRCDPISGHTALYWYRQSLGQGLEFLIYFQGNSAPDKSGLPSDRFSAERTGGSVSTLTIQRTQQEDSAVYLCASSLQGAYGYTFGSGTRLTVV.

The chain links TRBV10-1 to TRBJ1-5, with 9 positions matching TRBD1. The trim removed 5 bases at V and 9 bases at J, leaving 8 bases unmatched. In germline, CDR1 is WNHNN, CDR2 SYGVQD (reference sequence). The CDR3 is made up of 14 amino acids. In nucleotides, the CDR3 is TGCGCCAGCAGTCCCGGGACAGGGATGGGGCCCCAGCATTTT. This sequence encodes CASSPGTGMGPQHF.

The chain uses TRBV3-1 (or the pseudogene TRBV3-2) and TRBJ1-1; 8 bases fit TRBD1. This CDR3 region has 15 residues. Unmatched junction bases numbered 8, after V lost 4 bases and J lost 4 bases. CDR1 and CDR2 from the germline V gene are LGHDT and YNNKEL (reference sequence). This chain's CDR3 is CASSPWTGSGTEAFF. The CDR3, as DNA: TGTGCCAGCAGCCCATGGACAGGGTCGGGCACTGAAGCTTTCTTT.

This chain links TRBV14 with TRBJ2-3; the D call may be TRBD1 or TRBD2 (6 bases each). Germline V gene sequence: CDR1 SGHDN, CDR2 FVKESK. Trimming stripped 0 bases from V and 3 bases from J, with 13 bases between. CDR3 size: 16 residues. The CDR3 loop reads CASSQEHGGETDTQYF. In nucleotides, the CDR3 is TGTGCCAGCAGCCAAGAACACGGGGGCGAGACAGATACGCAGTATTTT.